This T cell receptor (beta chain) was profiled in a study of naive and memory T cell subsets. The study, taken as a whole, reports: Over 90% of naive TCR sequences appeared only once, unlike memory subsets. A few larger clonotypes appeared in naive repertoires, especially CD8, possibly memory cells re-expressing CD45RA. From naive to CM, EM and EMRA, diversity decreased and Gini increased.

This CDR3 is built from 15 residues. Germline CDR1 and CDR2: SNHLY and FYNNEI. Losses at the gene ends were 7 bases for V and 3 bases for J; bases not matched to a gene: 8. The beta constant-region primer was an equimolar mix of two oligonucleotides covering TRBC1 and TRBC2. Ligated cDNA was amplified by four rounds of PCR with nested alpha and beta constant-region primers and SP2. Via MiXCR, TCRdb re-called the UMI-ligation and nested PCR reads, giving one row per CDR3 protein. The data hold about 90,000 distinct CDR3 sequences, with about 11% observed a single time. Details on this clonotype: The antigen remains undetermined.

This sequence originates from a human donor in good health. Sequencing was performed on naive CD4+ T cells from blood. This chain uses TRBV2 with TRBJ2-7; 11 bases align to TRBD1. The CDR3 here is CASNARDRGGYEQYF. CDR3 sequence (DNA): TGTGCCAGCAACGCCCGGGACAGGGGGGGCTACGAGCAGTACTTC. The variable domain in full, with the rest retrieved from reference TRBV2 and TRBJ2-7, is EPEVTQTPSHQVTQMGQEVILRCVPISNHLYFYWYRQILGQKVEFLVSFYNNEISEKSEIFDDQFSVERPDGSNFTLKIRSTKLEDSAMYFCASNARDRGGYEQYFGPGTRLTVT.